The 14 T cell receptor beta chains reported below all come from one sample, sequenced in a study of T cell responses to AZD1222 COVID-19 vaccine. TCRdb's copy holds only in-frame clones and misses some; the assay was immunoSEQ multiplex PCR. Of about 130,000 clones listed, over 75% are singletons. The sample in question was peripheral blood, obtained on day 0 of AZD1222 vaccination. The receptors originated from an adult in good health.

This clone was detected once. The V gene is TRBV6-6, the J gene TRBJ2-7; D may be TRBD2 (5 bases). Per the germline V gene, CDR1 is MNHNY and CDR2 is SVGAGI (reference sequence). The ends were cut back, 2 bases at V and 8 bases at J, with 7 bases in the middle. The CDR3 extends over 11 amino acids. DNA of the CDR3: TGTGCCAGCAGTTACGAGGGCAAGCAGTACTTC. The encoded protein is CASSYEGKQYF.

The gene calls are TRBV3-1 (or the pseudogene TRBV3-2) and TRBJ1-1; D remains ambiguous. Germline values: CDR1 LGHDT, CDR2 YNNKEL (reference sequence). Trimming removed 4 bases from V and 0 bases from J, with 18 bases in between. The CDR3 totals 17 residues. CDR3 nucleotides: TGTGCCAGCAGCCCCTACGAGGTGGGTATTATGAACACTGAAGCTTTCTTT. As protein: CASSPYEVGIMNTEAFF.

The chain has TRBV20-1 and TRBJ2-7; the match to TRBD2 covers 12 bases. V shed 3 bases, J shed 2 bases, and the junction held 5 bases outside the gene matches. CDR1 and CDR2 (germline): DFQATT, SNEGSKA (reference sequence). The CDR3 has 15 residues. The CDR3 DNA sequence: TGCAGTGCTAGTCCTCTAGCGGGGGGGACCTACGAGCAGTACTTC. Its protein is CSASPLAGGTYEQYF.

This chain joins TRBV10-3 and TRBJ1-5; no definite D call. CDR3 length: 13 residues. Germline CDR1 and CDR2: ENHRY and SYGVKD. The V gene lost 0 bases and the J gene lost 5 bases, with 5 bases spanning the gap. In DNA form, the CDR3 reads TGTGCCATCAGTGAGTCCTGGGATCAGCCCCAGCATTTT. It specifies CAISESWDQPQHF.

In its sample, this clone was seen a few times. CDR3 amino acids: CASSSPAGAGDTQYF. Written as DNA, the CDR3 is TGTGCCAGCAGTTCCCCCGCCGGGGCGGGCGATACGCAGTATTTT. V gene TRBV27 combines with J gene TRBJ2-3; D possibly uses TRBD1 or TRBD2 (5 bases each). With 4 bases removed from V and 6 bases from J, the gap between germline ends came to 17 bases. The CDR3 has 15 residues. Germline V gene data show CDR1 as MNHEY and CDR2 as SMNVEV (reference sequence).

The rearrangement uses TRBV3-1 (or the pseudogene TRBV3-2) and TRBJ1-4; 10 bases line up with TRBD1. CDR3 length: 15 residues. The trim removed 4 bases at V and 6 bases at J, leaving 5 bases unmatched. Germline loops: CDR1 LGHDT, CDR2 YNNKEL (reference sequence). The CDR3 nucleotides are TGTGCCAGCAGCCTAACCGGGACAGGGGATGAAAAACTGTTTTTT. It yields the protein CASSLTGTGDEKLFF.

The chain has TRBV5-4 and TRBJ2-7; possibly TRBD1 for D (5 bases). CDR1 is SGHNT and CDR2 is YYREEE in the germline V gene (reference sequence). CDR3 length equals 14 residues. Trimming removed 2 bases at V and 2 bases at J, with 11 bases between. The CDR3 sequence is CASSFGQGTYEQYF. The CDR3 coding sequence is TGTGCCAGCAGCTTTGGGCAGGGTACCTACGAGCAGTACTTC.

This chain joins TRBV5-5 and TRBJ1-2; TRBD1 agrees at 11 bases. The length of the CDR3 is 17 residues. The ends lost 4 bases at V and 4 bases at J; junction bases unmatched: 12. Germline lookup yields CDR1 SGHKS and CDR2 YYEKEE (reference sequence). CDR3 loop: CASSPQDRGRRSYGYTF. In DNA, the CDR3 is TGTGCCAGCAGCCCACAGGACAGGGGGCGCAGAAGCTATGGCTACACCTTC.

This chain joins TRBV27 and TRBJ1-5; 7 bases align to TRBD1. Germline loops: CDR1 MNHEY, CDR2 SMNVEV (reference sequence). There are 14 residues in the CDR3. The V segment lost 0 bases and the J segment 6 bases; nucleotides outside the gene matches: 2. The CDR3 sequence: CASSLSSGGQPQHF. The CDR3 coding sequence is TGTGCCAGCAGTTTATCTTCAGGGGGTCAGCCCCAGCATTTT.

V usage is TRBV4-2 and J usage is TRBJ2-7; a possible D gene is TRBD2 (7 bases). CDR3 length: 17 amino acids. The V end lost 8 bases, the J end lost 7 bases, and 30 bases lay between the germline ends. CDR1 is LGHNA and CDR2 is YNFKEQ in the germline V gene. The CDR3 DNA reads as TGTGCCAGCCGCCGGCGCGGGGAGGGGGGGTCGGAGAGAGAGCAGTACTTC. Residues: CASRRRGEGGSEREQYF.

The CDR3 sequence is CSVLTGESYEQYF. DNA of the CDR3: TGCAGCGTTCTCACTGGAGAGTCCTACGAGCAGTACTTC. The V call is TRBV29-1, the J call TRBJ2-7; D call uncertain. This CDR3 is built from 13 residues. Looked up from germline, CDR1 is SQVTM and CDR2 is ANQGSEA. Between the trimmed V and J ends, which lost 5 bases and 1 base, there was a span of 12 bases.

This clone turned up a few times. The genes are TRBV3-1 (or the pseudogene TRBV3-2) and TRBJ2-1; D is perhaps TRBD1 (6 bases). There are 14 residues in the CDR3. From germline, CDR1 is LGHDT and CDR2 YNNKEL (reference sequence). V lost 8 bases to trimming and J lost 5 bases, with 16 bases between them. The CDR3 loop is CASAPPTGNNEQFF. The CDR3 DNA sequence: TGTGCCAGCGCCCCACCGACAGGAAACAATGAGCAGTTCTTC.

This CDR3 reads CASSPLTPGTGRLEQYF. In DNA, the CDR3 is TGTGCCAGCAGCCCGTTAACTCCCGGGACCGGACGGTTAGAGCAGTACTTC. The rearrangement links TRBV5-4 to TRBJ2-7; D tentatively reads TRBD1 or TRBD2 (5 bases each). Trimming stripped 4 bases from V and 7 bases from J, with 27 bases between. Looked up from germline, CDR1 is SGHNT and CDR2 is YYREEE (reference sequence). The CDR3 totals 17 residues.

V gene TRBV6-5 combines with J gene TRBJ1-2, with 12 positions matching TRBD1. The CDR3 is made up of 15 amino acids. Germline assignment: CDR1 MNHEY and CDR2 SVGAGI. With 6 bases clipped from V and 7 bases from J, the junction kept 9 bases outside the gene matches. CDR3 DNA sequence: TGTGCCAGCAGCCGCCCGGGACAGGGGGCGCGTGGCTACACCTTC. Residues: CASSRPGQGARGYTF.